Presented here are 14 T cell receptor beta chains from one specimen sequenced in a study of long-term antiretroviral therapy in people with HIV. Investigators performed immunoSEQ version v3.0 at survey level. Data came from immunoSEQ multiplex PCR; TCRdb stores just in-frame clones and leaves some out. This sample has roughly 17,000 clones, with over 70% found just once. Sequencing used unsorted PBMCs, obtained 2.1 years after starting antiretroviral therapy. The origin of the receptors is a man aged 40-49 years with HIV.

The chain couples TRBV6-1 to TRBJ2-3, with 10 bases identical to TRBD2. The CDR3 spans 15 residues. The ends lost 5 bases at V and 6 bases at J; junction bases unmatched: 8. Germline V gene lookup returns CDR1 MNHNS and CDR2 SASEGT. The CDR3 DNA sequence: TGTGCCAGCAGTCCAGGGCTAGCGGGGGCTGATACGCAGTATTTT. Translated, it gives CASSPGLAGADTQYF.

This chain links TRBV7-3 with TRBJ1-3; D not resolved. With 1 base removed from V and 4 bases from J, the gap between germline ends came to 5 bases. Germline V gene lookup returns CDR1 SGHTA and CDR2 FQGTGA. This CDR3 is 13 amino acids long. The CDR3 loop reads CASSLMVGNTIYF. In DNA form, the CDR3 reads TGTGCCAGCAGCTTAATGGTCGGAAACACCATATATTTT.

This clone came up once. V is TRBV7-9 and J is TRBJ1-2, with D uncertain. Trimming took 7 bases from V and 7 from J, leaving 22 bases between them. The CDR3 spans 15 residues. CDR1 SEHNR and CDR2 FQNEAQ come from the germline V gene (reference sequence). As DNA, the CDR3 is TGTGCCAGCACCACTATAGGGTCCGAGTTGCGTGGCTACACCTTC. It yields the protein CASTTIGSELRGYTF. Supplemented by reference TRBV7-9 and TRBJ1-2, the full variable domain reads DTGVSQNPRHKITKRGQNVTFRCDPISEHNRLYWYRQTLGQGPEFLTYFQNEAQLEKSRLLSDRFSAERPKGSFSTLEIQRTEQGDSAMYLCASTTIGSELRGYTFGSGTRLTVV.

Here the CDR3 reads CASSSDPAGYGYTF. As DNA, the CDR3 is TGCGCCAGCAGCTCGGACCCCGCGGGCTATGGCTACACCTTC. J is TRBJ1-2 and V is TRBV5-1; D is uncertain. V lost 3 bases to trimming and J lost 4 bases, with 13 bases between them. Germline values: CDR1 SGHRS, CDR2 YFSETQ. The CDR3 consists of 14 residues.

The V and J genes are TRBV7-3 and TRBJ1-1; D is uncertain. Trimming took 1 base from V and 4 from J, leaving 7 bases between them. CDR3 size: 13 residues. CDR1 SGHTA and CDR2 FQGTGA come from the germline V gene. The CDR3 DNA sequence: TGTGCCAGCAGCTTAAGGCAGAGCACTGAAGCTTTCTTT. Amino acids: CASSLRQSTEAFF. Using reference TRBV7-3 and TRBJ1-1 for the parts outside the CDR3, the full variable domain is GAGVSQTPSNKVTEKGKYVELRCDPISGHTALYWYRQSLGQGPEFLIYFQGTGAADDSGLPNDRFFAVRPEGSVSTLKIQRTERGDSAVYLCASSLRQSTEAFFGQGTRLTVV.

This rearrangement joins TRBV11-3 to TRBJ1-1; TRBD1 agrees at 9 bases. This CDR3 contains 16 residues. V lost 1 base, J lost 5 bases, and 8 bases stayed unmatched. Germline lookup yields CDR1 SGHNT and CDR2 YENEEA. CDR3 loop: CASSLGFGTGTTEAFF. CDR3 nucleotide sequence: TGTGCCAGCAGCTTAGGTTTTGGGACAGGGACGACTGAAGCTTTCTTT. Supplemented by reference TRBV11-3 and TRBJ1-1, the full variable domain reads EAGVVQSPRYKIIEKKQPVAFWCNPISGHNTLYWYLQNLGQGPELLIRYENEEAVDDSQLPKDRFSAERLKGVDSTLKIQPAELGDSAVYLCASSLGFGTGTTEAFFGQGTRLTVV.

The rearrangement joins TRBV5-1 to TRBJ1-3; tentatively, D is TRBD1 (6 bases). The ends were cut back, 1 base at V and 4 bases at J, with 15 bases in the middle. The CDR3 consists of 16 residues. CDR1 is SGHRS, CDR2 YFSETQ, per germline. The CDR3 coding sequence is TGCGCCAGCAGCTTGACCCCGGGGGCGCGGGGAAACACCATATATTTT. Its protein is CASSLTPGARGNTIYF.

This clone has just a few counts. The rearrangement joins TRBV6-1 to TRBJ1-5; tentatively, D is TRBD1 (5 bases). Germline V gene sequence: CDR1 MNHNS, CDR2 SASEGT. CDR3 length: 16 amino acids. With 2 bases removed from V and 3 bases from J, the gap between germline ends came to 14 bases. DNA of the CDR3: TGTGCCAGCAGTGAACGAGGGGATAACACCAATCAGCCCCAGCATTTT. This sequence encodes CASSERGDNTNQPQHF.

This chain's CDR3 is CASRTTGFGEKLFF. The CDR3 DNA reads as TGTGCCAGCAGGACGACAGGGTTCGGGGAAAAACTGTTTTTT. The chain combines TRBV6-6 with TRBJ1-4, with 7 bases aligning to TRBD1. The length of the CDR3 is 14 residues. V trimming: 6 bases; J trimming: 8 bases; junction bases outside the gene matches: 9. The germline CDR1 and CDR2 sequences are MNHNY and SVGAGI (reference sequence).

The chain recombines TRBV5-1 with TRBJ1-1; the D is unclear. This CDR3 spans 13 amino acids. V was trimmed by 3 bases and J by 6 bases, leaving 12 bases between them. Germline V gives CDR1 SGHRS, CDR2 YFSETQ. In DNA, the CDR3 is TGCGCCAGCAGCTCGGGGTGGGGTGCTGAAGCTTTCTTT. The encoded protein is CASSSGWGAEAFF.

CDR3 in DNA: TGTGCCAGCAGTGGCGGAAACTACGAGCAGTACTTC. Translating gives CASSGGNYEQYF. The gene calls are TRBV28 and TRBJ2-7; D ambiguous. V lost 5 bases to trimming and J lost 3 bases, with 8 bases between them. Looked up from germline, CDR1 is MDHEN and CDR2 is SYDVKM. CDR3 length: 12 residues.

The chain combines TRBV2 with TRBJ2-5; 8 bases agree with TRBD2. Germline values: CDR1 SNHLY, CDR2 FYNNEI. Trimming at V came to 6 bases and at J to 2 bases, leaving 5 bases not matched to a gene. The CDR3 is 14 residues long. CDR3 in amino acids: CASRALAAQETQYF. As DNA, the CDR3 is TGTGCCAGCAGGGCACTAGCGGCGCAAGAGACCCAGTACTTC.

V is TRBV28 and J is TRBJ1-1; TRBD1 might be the D (5 bases). CDR3 size: 15 residues. Germline values: CDR1 MDHEN, CDR2 SYDVKM. Trimming shortened V by 4 bases and J by 3 bases, and 15 bases separated the two germline ends. CDR3 DNA sequence: TGTGCCAGCAGTTCCCGGGACTATGGGTACACTGAAGCTTTCTTT. Translated, it gives CASSSRDYGYTEAFF.

The V gene is TRBV27, the J gene TRBJ2-3; the D is unclear. Per germline, CDR1 MNHEY and CDR2 SMNVEV (reference sequence). The CDR3 has 15 residues. V lost 2 bases, J lost 6 bases, and 15 bases lay in between. CDR3 region: CASSLTVSPLDTQYF. The CDR3 region has the DNA TGTGCCAGCAGTTTAACAGTTTCCCCCTTGGATACGCAGTATTTT.